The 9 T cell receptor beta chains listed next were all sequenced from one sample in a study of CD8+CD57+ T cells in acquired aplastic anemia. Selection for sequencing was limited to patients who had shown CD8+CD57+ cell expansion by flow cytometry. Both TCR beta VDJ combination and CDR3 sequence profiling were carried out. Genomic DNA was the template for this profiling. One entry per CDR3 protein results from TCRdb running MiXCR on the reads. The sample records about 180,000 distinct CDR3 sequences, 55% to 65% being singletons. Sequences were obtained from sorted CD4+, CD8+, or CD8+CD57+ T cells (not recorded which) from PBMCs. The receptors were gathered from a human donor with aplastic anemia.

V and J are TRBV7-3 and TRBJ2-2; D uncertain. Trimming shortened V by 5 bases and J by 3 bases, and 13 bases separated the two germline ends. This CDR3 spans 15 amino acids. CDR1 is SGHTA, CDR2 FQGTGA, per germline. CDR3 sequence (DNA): TGTGCCAGCAGCCCGTTAACTCGCTACACCGGGGAGCTGTTTTTT. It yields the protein CASSPLTRYTGELFF.

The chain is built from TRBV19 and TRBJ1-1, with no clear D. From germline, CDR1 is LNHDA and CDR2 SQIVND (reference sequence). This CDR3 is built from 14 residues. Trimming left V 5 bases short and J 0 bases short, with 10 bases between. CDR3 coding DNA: TGTGCCAGTAGTGAGGGCAGTATGAACACTGAAGCTTTCTTT. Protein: CASSEGSMNTEAFF.

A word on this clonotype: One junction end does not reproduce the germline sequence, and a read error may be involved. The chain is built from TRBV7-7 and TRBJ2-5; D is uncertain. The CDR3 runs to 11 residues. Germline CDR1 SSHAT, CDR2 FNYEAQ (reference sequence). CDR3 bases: TGTGCTAGCAGCTCACCCCCGGCCCAGTACTTC. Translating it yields CASSSPPAQYF.

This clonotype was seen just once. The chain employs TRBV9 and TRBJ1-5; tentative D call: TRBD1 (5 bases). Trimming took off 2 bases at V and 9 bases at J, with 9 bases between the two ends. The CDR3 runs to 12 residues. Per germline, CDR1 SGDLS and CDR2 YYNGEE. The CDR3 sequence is CASSVSGGPQHF. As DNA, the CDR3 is TGTGCCAGCAGCGTTAGCGGGGGGCCCCAGCATTTT.

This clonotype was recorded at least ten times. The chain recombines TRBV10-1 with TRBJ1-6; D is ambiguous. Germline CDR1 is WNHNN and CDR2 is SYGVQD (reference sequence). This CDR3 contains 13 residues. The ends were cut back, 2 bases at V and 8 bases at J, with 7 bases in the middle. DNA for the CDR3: TGCGCCAGCAGTGAGCAACAGTATTCACCCCTCCACTTT. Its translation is CASSEQQYSPLHF.

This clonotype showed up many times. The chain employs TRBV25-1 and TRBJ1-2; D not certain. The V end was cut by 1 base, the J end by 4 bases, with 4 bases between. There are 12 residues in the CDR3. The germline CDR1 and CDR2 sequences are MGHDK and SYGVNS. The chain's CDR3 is CASSEWGYGYTF. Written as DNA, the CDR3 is TGTGCCAGCAGTGAATGGGGCTATGGCTACACCTTC.

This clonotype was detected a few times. As DNA, the CDR3 is TGCGCCAGCAGTATAGGACAGGGGGGCACTTCACCCCTCCACTTT. It is translated as CASSIGQGGTSPLHF. V gene TRBV10-2 combines with J gene TRBJ1-6; 10 bases agree with TRBD1. V gave up 5 bases and J gave up 9 bases; unmatched junction bases: 7. The CDR3 covers 15 residues. Looked up from germline, CDR1 is WSHSY and CDR2 is SAAADI.

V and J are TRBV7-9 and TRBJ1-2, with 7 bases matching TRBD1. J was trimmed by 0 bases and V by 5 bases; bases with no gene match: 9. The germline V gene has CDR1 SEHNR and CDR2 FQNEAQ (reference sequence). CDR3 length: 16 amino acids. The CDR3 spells CASSPGGPPTNYGYTF. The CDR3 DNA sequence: TGTGCCAGCAGCCCAGGGGGACCTCCTACTAACTATGGCTACACCTTC.

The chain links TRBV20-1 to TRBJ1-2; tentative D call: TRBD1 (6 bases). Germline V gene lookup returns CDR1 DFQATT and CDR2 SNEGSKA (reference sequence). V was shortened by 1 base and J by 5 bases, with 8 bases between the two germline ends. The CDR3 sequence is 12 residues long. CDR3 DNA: TGCAGTGCTAGAGTAGGGGGATATGGCTACACCTTC. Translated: CSARVGGYGYTF.